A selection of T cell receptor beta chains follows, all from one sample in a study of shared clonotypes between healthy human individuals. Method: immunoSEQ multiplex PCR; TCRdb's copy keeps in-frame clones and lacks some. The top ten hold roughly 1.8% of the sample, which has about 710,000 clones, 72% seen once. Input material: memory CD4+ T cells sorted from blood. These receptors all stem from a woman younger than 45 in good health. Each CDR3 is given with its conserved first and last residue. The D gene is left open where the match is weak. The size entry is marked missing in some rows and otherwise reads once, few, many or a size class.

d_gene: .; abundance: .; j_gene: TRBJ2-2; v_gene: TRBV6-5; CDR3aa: CASSYSSANTGELFF; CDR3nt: TGTGCCAGCAGTTACTCGTCCGCGAACACCGGGGAGCTGTTTTTT
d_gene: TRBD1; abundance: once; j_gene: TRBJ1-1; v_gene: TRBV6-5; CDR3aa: CASSPGDRTNTEAFF; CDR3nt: TGTGCCAGCAGCCCAGGGGACAGAACCAACACTGAAGCTTTCTTT
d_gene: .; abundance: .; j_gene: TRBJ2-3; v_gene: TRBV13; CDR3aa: CASSSQTGSGGTDTQYF; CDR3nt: TGTGCCAGCAGCTCTCAGACAGGTAGTGGCGGCACAGATACGCAGTATTTT
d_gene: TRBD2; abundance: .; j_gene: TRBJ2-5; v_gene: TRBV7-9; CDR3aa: CASSPGTSPETQYF; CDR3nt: TGTGCCAGCAGCCCCGGGACTAGCCCTGAGACCCAGTACTTC
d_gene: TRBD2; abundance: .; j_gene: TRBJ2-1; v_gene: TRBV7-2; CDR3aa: CASSLALAGVNEQFF; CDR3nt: TGTGCCAGCAGCTTAGCCCTAGCGGGAGTGAACGAGCAGTTCTTC
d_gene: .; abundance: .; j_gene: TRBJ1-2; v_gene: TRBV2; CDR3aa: CASANRRLRDGYTF; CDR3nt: TGTGCCAGCGCTAACAGAAGATTAAGGGATGGCTACACCTTC
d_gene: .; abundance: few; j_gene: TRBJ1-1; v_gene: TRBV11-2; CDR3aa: CASSPQRDSTEAFF; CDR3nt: TGTGCCAGCAGCCCGCAACGGGATTCCACTGAAGCTTTCTTT
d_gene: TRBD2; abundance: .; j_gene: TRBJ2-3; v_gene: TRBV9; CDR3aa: CASSQGLAGGGTDTQYF; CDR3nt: TGTGCCAGCAGCCAAGGACTAGCGGGAGGGGGGACAGATACGCAGTATTTT
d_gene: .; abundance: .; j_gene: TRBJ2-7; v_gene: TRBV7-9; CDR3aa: CASSPDILREQYF; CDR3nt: TGTGCCAGCAGCCCAGACATCCTACGCGAGCAGTACTTC
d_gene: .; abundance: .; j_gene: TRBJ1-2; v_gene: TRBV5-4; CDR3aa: CASSLERGDRYGYTF; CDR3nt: TGTGCCAGCAGCTTGGAGAGGGGGGACCGCTATGGCTACACCTTC
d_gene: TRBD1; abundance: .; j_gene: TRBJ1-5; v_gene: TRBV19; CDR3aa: CASSRGQGKSNQPQHF; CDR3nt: TGTGCCAGTAGTAGGGGACAGGGGAAATCCAATCAGCCCCAGCATTTT
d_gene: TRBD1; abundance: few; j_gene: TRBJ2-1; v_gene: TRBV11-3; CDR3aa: CASSLETGDAEQFF; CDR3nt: TGTGCCAGCAGCTTAGAGACAGGGGATGCTGAGCAGTTCTTC
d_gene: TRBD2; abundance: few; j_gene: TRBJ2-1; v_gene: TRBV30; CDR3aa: CAYGGLAVYNEQFF; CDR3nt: TGTGCTTACGGGGGACTAGCGGTCTACAATGAGCAGTTCTTC
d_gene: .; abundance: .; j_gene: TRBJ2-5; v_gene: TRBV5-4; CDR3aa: CASSLGQAETQYF; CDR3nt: TGTGCCAGCAGCTTGGGCCAAGCAGAGACCCAGTACTTC
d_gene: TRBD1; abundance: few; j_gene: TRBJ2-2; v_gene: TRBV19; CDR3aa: CASRDRSPGELFF; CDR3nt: TGTGCCAGTAGGGACAGGTCCCCCGGGGAGCTGTTTTTT
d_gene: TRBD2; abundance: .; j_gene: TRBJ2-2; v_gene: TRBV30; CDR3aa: CAWRLAGATGELFF; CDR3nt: TGTGCCTGGAGACTAGCGGGAGCGACCGGGGAGCTGTTTTTT
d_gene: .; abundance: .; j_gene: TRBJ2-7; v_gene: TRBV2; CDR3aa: CASSDISDLSGKTSYEQYF; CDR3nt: TGTGCCAGCAGTGATATTAGCGATCTGAGCGGCAAGACTTCCTACGAACAGTACTTC
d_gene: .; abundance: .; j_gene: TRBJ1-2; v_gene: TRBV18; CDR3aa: CASSRGDGYTF; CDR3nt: TGTGCCAGCTCACGGGGGGACGGCTACACCTTC
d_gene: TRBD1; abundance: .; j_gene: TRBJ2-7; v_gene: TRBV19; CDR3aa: CASSGTGTWKQYF; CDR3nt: TGTGCCAGTAGTGGGACAGGGACCTGGAAGCAGTACTTC
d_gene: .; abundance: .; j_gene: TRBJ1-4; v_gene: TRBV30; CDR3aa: CAWIPRGYEKLFF; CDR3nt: TGTGCCTGGATCCCCCGGGGATACGAAAAACTGTTTTTT
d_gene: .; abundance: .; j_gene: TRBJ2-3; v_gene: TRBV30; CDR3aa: CAWRARRNTDTQYF; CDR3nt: TGTGCCTGGAGAGCGCGGAGAAACACAGATACGCAGTATTTT
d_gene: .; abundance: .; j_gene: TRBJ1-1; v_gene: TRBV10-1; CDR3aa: CASSPGTYTEAFF; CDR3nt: TGCGCCAGCTCCCCGGGAACTTACACTGAAGCTTTCTTT
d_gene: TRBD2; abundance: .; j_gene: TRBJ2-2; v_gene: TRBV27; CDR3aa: CASRGLASNTGELFF; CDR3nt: TGTGCCAGCAGGGGACTAGCGTCGAACACCGGGGAGCTGTTTTTT
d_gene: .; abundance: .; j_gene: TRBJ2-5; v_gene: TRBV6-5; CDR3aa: CASSYGGLTLETQYF; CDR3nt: TGTGCCAGCAGTTACGGCGGACTGACGCTAGAGACCCAGTACTTC
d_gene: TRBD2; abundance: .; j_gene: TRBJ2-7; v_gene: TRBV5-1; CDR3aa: CASKNTGGDGEQYF; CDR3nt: TGCGCCAGCAAAAACACGGGAGGGGATGGCGAGCAGTACTTC
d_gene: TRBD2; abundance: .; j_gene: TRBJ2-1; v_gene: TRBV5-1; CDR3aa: CASSFSALAGKNEQFF; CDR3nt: TGCGCCAGCAGCTTCTCCGCCCTAGCGGGGAAAAATGAGCAGTTCTTC
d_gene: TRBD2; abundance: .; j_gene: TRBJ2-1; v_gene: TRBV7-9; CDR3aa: CASSDGTSGANEQFF; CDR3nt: TGTGCCAGCAGCGACGGGACTAGCGGAGCGAATGAGCAGTTCTTC
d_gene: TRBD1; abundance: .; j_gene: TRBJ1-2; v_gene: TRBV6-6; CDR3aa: CASSHPMTGTNYGYTF; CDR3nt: TGTGCCAGCAGTCACCCGATGACAGGGACTAACTATGGCTACACCTTC
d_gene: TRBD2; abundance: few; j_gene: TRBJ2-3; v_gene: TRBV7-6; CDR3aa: CASSLEGSGRAGTDTQYF; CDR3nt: TGTGCCAGCAGCTTAGAGGGTAGCGGGAGGGCCGGTACAGATACGCAGTATTTT
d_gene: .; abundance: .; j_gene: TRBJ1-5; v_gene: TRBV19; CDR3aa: CASSGDGQPQHF; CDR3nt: TGTGCCAGTAGTGGTGACGGTCAGCCCCAGCATTTT
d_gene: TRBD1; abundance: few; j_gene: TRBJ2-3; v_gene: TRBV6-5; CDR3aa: CAGSSGTGTQYF; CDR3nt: TGTGCCGGCTCGTCCGGGACAGGTACGCAGTATTTT
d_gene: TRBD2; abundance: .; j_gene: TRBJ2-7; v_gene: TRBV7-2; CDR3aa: CASSLYRTSAYEQYF; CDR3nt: TGTGCCAGCAGCCTTTACCGGACTAGCGCCTACGAGCAGTACTTC
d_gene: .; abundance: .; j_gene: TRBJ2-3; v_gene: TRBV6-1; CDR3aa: CASSAGLKNTQYF; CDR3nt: TGTGCCAGCAGTGCCGGACTCAAAAATACGCAGTATTTT
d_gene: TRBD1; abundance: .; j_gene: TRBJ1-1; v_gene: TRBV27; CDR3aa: CASSLSGGQGAFF; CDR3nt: TGTGCCAGCAGTTTATCGGGGGGACAGGGAGCTTTCTTT
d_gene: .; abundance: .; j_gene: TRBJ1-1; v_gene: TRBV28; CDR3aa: CASSLRQVGTEAFF; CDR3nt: TGTGCCAGCAGTTTACGTCAGGTCGGCACTGAAGCTTTCTTT
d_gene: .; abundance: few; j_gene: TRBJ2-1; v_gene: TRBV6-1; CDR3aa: CASSEMVLDYNEQFF; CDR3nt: TGTGCCAGCAGTGAAATGGTACTAGACTACAATGAGCAGTTCTTC
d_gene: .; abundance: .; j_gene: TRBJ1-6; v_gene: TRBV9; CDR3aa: CASSLLEGNSPLHF; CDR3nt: TGTGCCAGCAGCCTCCTTGAGGGGAATTCACCCCTCCACTTT
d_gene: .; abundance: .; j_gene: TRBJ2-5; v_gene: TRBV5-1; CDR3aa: CASSLGSVWETQYF; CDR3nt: TGCGCCAGCAGCTTGGGGTCGGTCTGGGAGACCCAGTACTTC
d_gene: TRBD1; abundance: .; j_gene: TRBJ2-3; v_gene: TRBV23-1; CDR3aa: CASNRDRERHKRDTQYF; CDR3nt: TGCGCCAGCAACCGGGACAGGGAGCGACACAAACGAGATACGCAGTATTTT
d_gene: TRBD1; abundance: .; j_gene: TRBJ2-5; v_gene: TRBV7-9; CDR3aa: CASSLGGQGQETQYF; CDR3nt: TGTGCCAGCAGCTTAGGGGGACAGGGACAAGAGACCCAGTACTTC
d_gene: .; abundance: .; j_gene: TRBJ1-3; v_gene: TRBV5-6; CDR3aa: CASSFRKEYTGNTIYF; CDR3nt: TGTGCCAGCAGCTTCCGGAAGGAATATACTGGAAACACCATATATTTT